The T cell receptor (beta chain) described here comes from a study of OX40 agonist ivuxolimab in advanced cancers. Details on this clone: The antigen remains unidentified.

Notes on the study in general: The study found that CD8+ T cells averaged more expanded clones than CD4+.

Profiling relied on immunoSEQ multiplex PCR, and the TCRdb table lists in-frame clones only, not all of them. There are tens of thousands of clones in the sample; 91% occur only once, and less than 2.5% lies in the top ten. The CDR3 covers 13 residues. Germline CDR1 MGHDK, CDR2 SYGVNS. V shed 8 bases and J shed 11 bases, with 21 bases lying between them. The receptor was isolated from an adult with an advanced solid tumor such as melanoma, head and neck, liver or kidney cancer. The chain has TRBV25-1 and TRBJ1-2, with D possibly matching TRBD1 (6 bases). The input for sequencing was CD4+ or CD8+ T cells sorted from blood, taken in a trial of the OX40 agonist ivuxolimab. Written as DNA, the CDR3 is TGTGCCAGCCGAACCTCGGGGGGCGGCACGTACACCTTC. Amino acid sequence: CASRTSGGGTYTF.